The TCR beta chain described here comes from a study of cytomegalovirus exposure and HLA in healthy donors. Germline assignment: CDR1 MDHEN and CDR2 SYDVKM. V gave up 8 bases and J gave up 4 bases, with 20 bases separating them. The CDR3 loop spans 15 amino acids. This clone was counted only a few times. PCR primers comprised 60 Vbeta and 13 Jbeta primers. Using immunoSEQ multiplex PCR, the repertoire was profiled, and TCRdb retains in-frame clones only, with some absent. The sample carries about 170,000 clones, 82% recorded once. V usage is TRBV28 and J usage is TRBJ1-2; D perhaps matches TRBD1 (6 bases). Input material: PBMCs. The clonotype comes from a girl aged 5 to 17 in good health and CMV-seropositive. CDR3 in amino acids: CASGPGGAVAYGYTF. CDR3 DNA: TGTGCCAGCGGCCCGGGGGGGGCCGTAGCCTATGGCTACACCTTC.